This T cell receptor beta chain came from a study of blood T cell repertoires in COVID-19. Study at large: In each case, the material was cDNA or gDNA derived from T cells, B-cell-depleted T cells, or PBMCs.

Germline V gene sequence: CDR1 SGHAT, CDR2 FQDESV (reference sequence). This CDR3 is built from 15 residues. V was trimmed by 3 bases and J by 0 bases, leaving 10 bases between them. TCRdb keeps only in-frame clones here, not all; method: immunoSEQ multiplex PCR. Among fewer than 400,000 clones, around nine tenths were seen once, and the ten largest hold roughly 10%. The TCR originated in a woman in her forties or fifties who had recovered from COVID-19. The specimen sequenced was PBMCs or T cells enriched from blood (not recorded which). The chain employs TRBV11-1 and TRBJ2-3; D gene uncertain. The CDR3 spells CASSFQMFSTDTQYF. DNA of the CDR3: TGTGCCAGCAGCTTTCAGATGTTTAGCACAGATACGCAGTATTTT.